One sample yielded the 4 T cell receptor beta chains listed below, sequenced in a study of TIL therapy for anti-PD-1-resistant metastatic lung cancer. Sequencing used immunoSEQ v3. The repertoire was sequenced with immunoSEQ multiplex PCR; TCRdb's copy has only in-frame clones and lacks some. The data contain over 10,000 clones, approximately 66% of them singletons. Time point in this sample: pre-treatment sample, taken before nivolumab and TIL therapy. Pleural nodules or supraclavicular lymph nodes made up most of the excised metastases sampled. The sequencing here drew on tumor tissue, taken at baseline. Source of these receptors: a woman aged 30 to 85 with non-small cell lung cancer.

As DNA, the CDR3 is TGTGCCAGCAGTGGAAGGGGCAAATACGAGCAGTACTTC. Translating gives CASSGRGKYEQYF. The chain joins TRBV25-1 to TRBJ2-7, with D perhaps TRBD1 (5 bases). CDR1 is MGHDK, CDR2 SYGVNS, per germline. The CDR3 sequence is 13 residues long. The ends were cut back, 4 bases at V and 4 bases at J, with 11 bases in the middle.

The chain links TRBV25-1 to TRBJ2-1; possibly TRBD2 for D (5 bases). The CDR3 spans 13 residues. CDR1 is MGHDK, CDR2 SYGVNS, per germline. Trimming removed 7 bases at V and 1 base at J, with 8 bases between. The CDR3 bases are TGTGCCAGCAAAGGACTTTCCTACAATGAGCAGTTCTTC. Its protein is CASKGLSYNEQFF.

Remarks on this clone: Other DNA sequences in this sample translate to the same CDR3. V and J are TRBV7-6 and TRBJ2-7; D unclear. V lost 5 bases and J lost 4, with 12 bases in between. The CDR3 contains 13 residues. Germline V gives CDR1 SGHVS, CDR2 FNYEAQ. CDR3 DNA: TGTGCCAGCAGCCACCGGGCTGAATACGAGCAGTACTTC. This gives the protein CASSHRAEYEQYF.

This clone occurred once. This chain connects TRBV5-4 to TRBJ2-5; 8 bases are a match to TRBD1. With V trimmed by 2 bases and J by 5 bases, 2 bases remained unmatched. The CDR3 loop spans 13 amino acids. CDR1 is SGHNT, CDR2 YYREEE, per germline (reference sequence). This chain's CDR3 is CASSFGDRETQYF. The CDR3, as DNA: TGTGCCAGCAGCTTCGGGGACAGGGAGACCCAGTACTTC.